Here is one T cell receptor beta chain with its context. This CDR3 spans 13 amino acids. V lost 5 bases, J lost 7 bases, and 15 bases lay in between. The germline CDR1 and CDR2 sequences are SGHVS and FNYEAQ. Here immunoSEQ multiplex PCR was the method, and the copy in TCRdb shows in-frame clones only, minus some. In the table there are some 320,000 clones, around 87% of which are singletons. The sample comes from a study of shared clonotypes between healthy human individuals. V and J are TRBV7-6 and TRBJ2-7, with unresolved D. Sequenced input: memory CD8+ T cells sorted from blood. As for subset: CD45RO+ cells pooled with CCR7-negative TemRA cells. This TCR came from a young man in good health. The CDR3 nucleotides are TGTGCCAGCAGCAAACAGTCCTCATGGGAGCAGTACTTC. This sequence encodes CASSKQSSWEQYF. Using reference TRBV7-6 and TRBJ2-7 for the parts outside the CDR3, the full variable domain is GAGVSQSPRYKVTKRGQDVALRCDPISGHVSLYWYRQALGQGPEFLTYFNYEAQQDKSGLPNDRFSAERPEGSISTLTIQRTEQRDSAMYRCASSKQSSWEQYFGPGTRLTVT.